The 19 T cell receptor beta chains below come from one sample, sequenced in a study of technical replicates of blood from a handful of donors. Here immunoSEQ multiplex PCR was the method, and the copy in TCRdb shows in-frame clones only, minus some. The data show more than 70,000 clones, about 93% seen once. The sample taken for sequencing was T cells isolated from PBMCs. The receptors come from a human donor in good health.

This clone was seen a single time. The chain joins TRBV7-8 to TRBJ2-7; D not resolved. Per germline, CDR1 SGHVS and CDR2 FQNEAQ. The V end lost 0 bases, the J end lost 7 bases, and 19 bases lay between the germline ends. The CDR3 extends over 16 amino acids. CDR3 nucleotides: TGTGCCAGCAGCTTAGCGGCTAGAGGTGCTTTAGGAGAGCAGTACTTC. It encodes CASSLAARGALGEQYF. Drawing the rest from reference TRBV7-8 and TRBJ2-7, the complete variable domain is GAGVSQSPRYKVAKRGQDVALRCDPISGHVSLFWYQQALGQGPEFLTYFQNEAQLDKSGLPSDRFFAERPEGSVSTLKIQRTQQEDSAVYLCASSLAARGALGEQYFGPGTRLTVT.

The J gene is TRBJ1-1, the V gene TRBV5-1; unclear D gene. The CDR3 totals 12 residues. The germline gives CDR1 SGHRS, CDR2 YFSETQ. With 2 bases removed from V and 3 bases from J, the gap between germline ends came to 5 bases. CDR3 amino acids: CASSFGYTEAFF. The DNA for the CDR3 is TGCGCCAGCAGCTTCGGGTACACTGAAGCTTTCTTT.

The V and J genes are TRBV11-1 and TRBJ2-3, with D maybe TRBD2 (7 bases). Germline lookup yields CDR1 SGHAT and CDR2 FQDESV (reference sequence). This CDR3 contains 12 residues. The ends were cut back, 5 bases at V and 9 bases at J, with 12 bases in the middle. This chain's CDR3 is CASSPGGRTQYF. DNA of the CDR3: TGTGCCAGCAGCCCGGGGGGCCGGACGCAGTATTTT.

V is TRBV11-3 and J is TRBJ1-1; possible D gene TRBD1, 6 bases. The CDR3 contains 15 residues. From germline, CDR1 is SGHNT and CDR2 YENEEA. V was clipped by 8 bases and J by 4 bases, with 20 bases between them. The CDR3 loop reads CASLRTAGRSTEAFF. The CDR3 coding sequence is TGTGCCAGCCTTAGGACAGCCGGGCGGAGCACTGAAGCTTTCTTT.

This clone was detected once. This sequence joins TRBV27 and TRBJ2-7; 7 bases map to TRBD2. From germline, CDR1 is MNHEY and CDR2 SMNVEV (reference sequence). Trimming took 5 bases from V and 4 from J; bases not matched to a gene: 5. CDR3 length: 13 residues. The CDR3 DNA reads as TGTGCCAGCAGTCTCCGACTAGCATACGAGCAGTACTTC. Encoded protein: CASSLRLAYEQYF.

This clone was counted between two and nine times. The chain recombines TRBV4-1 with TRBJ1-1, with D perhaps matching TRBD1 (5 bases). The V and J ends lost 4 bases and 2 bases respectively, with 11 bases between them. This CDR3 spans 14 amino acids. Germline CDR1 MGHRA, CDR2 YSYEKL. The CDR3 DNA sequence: TGCGCCAGCAGCCCGACGACAGCAAACACTGAAGCTTTCTTT. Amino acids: CASSPTTANTEAFF.

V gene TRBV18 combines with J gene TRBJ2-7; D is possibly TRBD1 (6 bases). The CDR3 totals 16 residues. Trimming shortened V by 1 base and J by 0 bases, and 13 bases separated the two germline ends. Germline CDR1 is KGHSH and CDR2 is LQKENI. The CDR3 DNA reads TGTGCCAGCTCACCACGTGAGGGACACCACTCCTACGAGCAGTACTTC. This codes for CASSPREGHHSYEQYF.

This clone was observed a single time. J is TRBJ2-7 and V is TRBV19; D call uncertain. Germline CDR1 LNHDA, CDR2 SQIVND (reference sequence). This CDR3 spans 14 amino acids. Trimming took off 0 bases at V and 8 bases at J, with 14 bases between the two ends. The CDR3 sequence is CASSIDLSISKQYF. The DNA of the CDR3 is TGTGCCAGTAGTATAGATCTCTCGATTAGCAAGCAGTACTTC.

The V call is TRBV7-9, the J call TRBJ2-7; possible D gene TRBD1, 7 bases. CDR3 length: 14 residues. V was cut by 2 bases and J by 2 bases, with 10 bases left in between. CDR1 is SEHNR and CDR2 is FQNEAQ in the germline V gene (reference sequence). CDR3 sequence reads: CASSLQGGPYEQYF. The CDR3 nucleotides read TGTGCCAGCAGCTTACAGGGGGGACCCTACGAGCAGTACTTC.

Here the CDR3 DNA reads TGTGCCAGCAGCTTAGGTCGGTCGTATTTT. The encoded protein is CASSLGRSYF. V is TRBV11-2 and J is TRBJ2-3; no reliable D call. Trimming stripped 1 base from V and 14 bases from J, with 7 bases between. The CDR3 is 10 residues long. The V gene's germline CDR1 is SGHAT and CDR2 FQNNGV.

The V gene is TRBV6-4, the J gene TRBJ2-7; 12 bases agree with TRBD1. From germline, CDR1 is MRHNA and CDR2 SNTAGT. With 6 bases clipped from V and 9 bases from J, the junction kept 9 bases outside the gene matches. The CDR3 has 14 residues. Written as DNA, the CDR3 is TGTGCCAGCAGAGGGGACAGGGGGCCGGAGACGCAGTACTTC. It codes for CASRGDRGPETQYF.

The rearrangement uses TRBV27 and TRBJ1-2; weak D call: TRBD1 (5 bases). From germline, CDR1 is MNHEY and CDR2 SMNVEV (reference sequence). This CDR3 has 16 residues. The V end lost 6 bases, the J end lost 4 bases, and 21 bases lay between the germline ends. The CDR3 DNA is TGTGCCAGCAGCGTAAGTTATGCGGGACCTGTCTATGGCTACACCTTC. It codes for CASSVSYAGPVYGYTF.

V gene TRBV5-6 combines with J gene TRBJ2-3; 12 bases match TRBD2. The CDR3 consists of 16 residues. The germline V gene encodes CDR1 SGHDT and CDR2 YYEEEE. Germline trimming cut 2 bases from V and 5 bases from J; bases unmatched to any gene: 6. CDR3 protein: CASSLYETSGGDTQYF. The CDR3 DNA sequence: TGTGCCAGCAGCTTATACGAGACTAGCGGGGGAGATACGCAGTATTTT.

The CDR3 reads CASSSSGRIGETQYF. Here the CDR3 DNA reads TGCGCCAGCAGCTCTAGCGGGAGGATTGGGGAGACCCAGTACTTC. J is TRBJ2-5 and V is TRBV4-1; 11 positions agree with TRBD2. This CDR3 has 15 residues. Germline CDR1 reads MGHRA; CDR2 reads YSYEKL. Trimming removed 5 bases from V and 5 bases from J; junction bases left unmatched: 7.

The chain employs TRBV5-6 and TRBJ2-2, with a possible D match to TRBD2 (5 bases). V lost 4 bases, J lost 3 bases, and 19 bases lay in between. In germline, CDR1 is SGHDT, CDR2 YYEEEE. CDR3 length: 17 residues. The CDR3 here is CASSPTVVVGDTGELFF. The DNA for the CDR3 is TGTGCCAGCAGCCCAACCGTGGTGGTCGGGGACACCGGGGAGCTGTTTTTT.

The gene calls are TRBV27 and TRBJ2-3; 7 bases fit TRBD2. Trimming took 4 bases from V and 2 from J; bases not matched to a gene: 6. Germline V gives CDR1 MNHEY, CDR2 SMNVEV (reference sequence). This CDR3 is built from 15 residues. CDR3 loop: CASSYGAGDTDTQYF. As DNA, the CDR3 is TGTGCCAGCAGTTACGGGGCGGGAGACACAGATACGCAGTATTTT.

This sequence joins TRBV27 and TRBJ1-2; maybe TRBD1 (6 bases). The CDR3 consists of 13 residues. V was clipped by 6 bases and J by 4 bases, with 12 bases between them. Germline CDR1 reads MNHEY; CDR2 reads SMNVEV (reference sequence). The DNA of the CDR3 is TGTGCCAGCAGCAAGGACAGCTTCTATGGCTACACCTTC. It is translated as CASSKDSFYGYTF.

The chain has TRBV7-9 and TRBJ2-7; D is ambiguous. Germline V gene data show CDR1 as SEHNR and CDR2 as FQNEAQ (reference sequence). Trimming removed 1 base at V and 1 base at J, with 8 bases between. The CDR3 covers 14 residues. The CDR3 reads CASSLGQASYEQYF. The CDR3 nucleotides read TGTGCCAGCAGCTTAGGGCAGGCGTCCTACGAGCAGTACTTC.

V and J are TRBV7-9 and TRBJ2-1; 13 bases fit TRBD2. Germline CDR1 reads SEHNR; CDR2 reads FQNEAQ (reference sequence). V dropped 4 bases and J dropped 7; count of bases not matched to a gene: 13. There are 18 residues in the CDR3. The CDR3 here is CASSSRTAGTSGTNEQFF. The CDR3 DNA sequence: TGTGCCAGCAGCTCCCGGACAGCCGGGACTAGCGGGACTAATGAGCAGTTCTTC.